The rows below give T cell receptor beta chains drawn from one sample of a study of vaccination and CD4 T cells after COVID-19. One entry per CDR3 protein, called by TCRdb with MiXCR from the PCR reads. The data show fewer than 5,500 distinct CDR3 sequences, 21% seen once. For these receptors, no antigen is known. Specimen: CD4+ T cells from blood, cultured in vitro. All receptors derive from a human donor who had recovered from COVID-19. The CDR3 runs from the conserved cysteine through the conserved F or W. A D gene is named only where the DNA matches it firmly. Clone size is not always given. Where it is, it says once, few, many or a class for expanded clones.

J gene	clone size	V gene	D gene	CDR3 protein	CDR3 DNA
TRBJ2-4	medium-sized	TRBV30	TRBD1	CASTGGWNIQYF	TGTGCCTCCACAGGGGGATGGAACATTCAGTACTTC
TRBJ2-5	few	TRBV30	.	CAWSAPRLAEQETQYF	TGTGCCTGGAGTGCCCCACGTTTGGCGGAACAAGAGACCCAGTACTTC
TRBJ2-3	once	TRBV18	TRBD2	CASSLNSGDRTDTQYF	TGTGCCAGCTCTCTCAACAGCGGGGATCGCACAGATACGCAGTATTTT
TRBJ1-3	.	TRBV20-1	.	CSARDQGGNTIYF	TGCAGTGCTAGAGATCAAGGGGGAAACACCATATATTTT
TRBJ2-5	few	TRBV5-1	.	CASSPLGGPQQETQYF	TGCGCCAGCAGCCCTCTTGGTGGTCCCCAGCAAGAGACCCAGTACTTC
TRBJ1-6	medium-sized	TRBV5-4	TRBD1	CASSLGDRHSPLHF	TGTGCCAGCAGCTTGGGGGACAGGCATTCACCCCTCCACTTT
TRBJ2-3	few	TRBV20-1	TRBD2	CSAFGTSGGAGTDTQYF	TGCAGTGCTTTCGGGACTAGCGGGGGGGCGGGCACAGATACGCAGTATTTT
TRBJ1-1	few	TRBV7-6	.	CASSLGGKNTEAFF	TGTGCCAGCAGCTTAGGTGGGAAGAACACTGAAGCTTTCTTT
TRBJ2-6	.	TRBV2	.	CASNPQSSGANVLTF	TGTGCCAGCAACCCCCAGTCCTCTGGGGCCAACGTCCTGACTTTC
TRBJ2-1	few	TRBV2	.	CASSEDSSYNEQFF	TGTGCCAGCAGTGAGGACAGCTCCTACAATGAGCAGTTCTTC
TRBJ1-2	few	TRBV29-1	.	CSAAGYTGYTF	TGCAGCGCCGCAGGGTATACTGGCTACACCTTC
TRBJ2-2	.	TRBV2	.	CASRRTAQAATGELFF	TGTGCCAGCAGAAGGACCGCCCAGGCTGCTACCGGGGAGCTGTTTTTT